The clone carrying this T cell receptor (beta chain) was seen more than once but under ten times. Its target is not known. Deletions cut 3 bases from V and 6 bases from J, with 8 bases between. CDR3 length equals 12 residues. In germline, CDR1 is SGHRS, CDR2 YFSETQ. TCRdb re-analysed the 5' RACE reads in MiXCR, keeping a single row per CDR3 protein. The repertoire holds 350,000 to 550,000 distinct CDR3 sequences, with around 26% as singletons. This record comes from a study of CD8 T cells in ankylosing spondylitis. Overall study findings and caveats: Within ankylosing spondylitis blood, a TCR beta motif made up of several highly homologous variants appeared to be characteristic. Disease-linked clones, CD8+, were relatively rare in peripheral blood.

This clonotype originated in a male donor with ankylosing spondylitis. This chain connects TRBV5-1 to TRBJ2-3, with D possibly TRBD2 on 5 matching bases. The material sequenced was blood, either unsorted or a sorted T cell fraction (not recorded which). Here the CDR3 DNA reads TGCGCCAGCAGCTCGGGCGGGGATACGCAGTATTTT. Protein sequence: CASSSGGDTQYF.